What follows are 2 T cell receptor beta chains derived from one specimen sequenced in a study of cytomegalovirus exposure and HLA in healthy donors. Method: immunoSEQ multiplex PCR; TCRdb's copy keeps in-frame clones and lacks some. This sample has about 180,000 clones; 85% occur once, and the top ten carry 16%. The sample was PBMCs. Source of these receptors: a man between 18 and 29 years old in good health and CMV-seropositive.

The chain has TRBV7-8 and TRBJ1-2; possible D gene TRBD1, 6 bases. This CDR3 is 14 amino acids long. The ends were cut back, 5 bases at V and 4 bases at J, with 14 bases in the middle. Germline CDR1 is SGHVS and CDR2 is FQNEAQ. DNA of the CDR3: TGTGCCAGCAGCCCCCAACAGGGATTCTATGGCTACACCTTC. Translating it yields CASSPQQGFYGYTF.

J is TRBJ2-3 and V is TRBV5-6; possibly TRBD1 for D (6 bases). The length of the CDR3 is 15 residues. Trimming took off 0 bases at V and 3 bases at J, with 11 bases between the two ends. The germline gives CDR1 SGHDT, CDR2 YYEEEE. The DNA of the CDR3 is TGTGCCAGCAGCTTGGGGGACACTGCAACAGATACGCAGTATTTT. Translation gives CASSLGDTATDTQYF. Together with reference TRBV5-6 and TRBJ2-3, the CDR3 gives the full variable domain: DAGVTQSPTHLIKTRGQQVTLRCSPKSGHDTVSWYQQALGQGPQFIFQYYEEEERQRGNFPDRFSGHQFPNYSSELNVNALLLGDSALYLCASSLGDTATDTQYFGPGTRLTVL.